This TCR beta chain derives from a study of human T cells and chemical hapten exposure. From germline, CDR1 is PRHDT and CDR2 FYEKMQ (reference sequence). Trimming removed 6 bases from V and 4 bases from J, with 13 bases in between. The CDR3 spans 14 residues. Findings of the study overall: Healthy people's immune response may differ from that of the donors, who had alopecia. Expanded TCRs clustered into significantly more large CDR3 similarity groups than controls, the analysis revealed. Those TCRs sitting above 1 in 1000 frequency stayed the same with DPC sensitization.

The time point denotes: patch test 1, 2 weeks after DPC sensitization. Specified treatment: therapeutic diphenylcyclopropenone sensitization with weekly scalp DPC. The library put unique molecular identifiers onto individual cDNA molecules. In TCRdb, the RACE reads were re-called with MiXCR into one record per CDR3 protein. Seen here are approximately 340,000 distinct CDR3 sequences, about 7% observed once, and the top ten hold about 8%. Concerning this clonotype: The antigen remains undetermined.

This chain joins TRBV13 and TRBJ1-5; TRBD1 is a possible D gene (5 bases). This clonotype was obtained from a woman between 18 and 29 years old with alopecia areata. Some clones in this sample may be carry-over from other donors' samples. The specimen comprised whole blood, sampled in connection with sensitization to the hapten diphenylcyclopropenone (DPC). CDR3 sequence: CASSYGGLNQPQHF. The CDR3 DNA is TGTGCCAGCAGTTACGGGGGATTAAATCAGCCCCAGCATTTT.